What follows is one T cell receptor (beta chain) and its context. No antigen is known for it. This CDR3 region has 17 residues. With V trimmed by 1 base and J by 2 bases, 4 bases remained unmatched. Per germline, CDR1 SGHTA and CDR2 FQGNSA. Negatively enriched CD4+ T cells were divided by CD45RA into naive and memory. This sample was taken from a study of shared clonotypes between healthy human individuals. The study, taken as a whole, reports: Depth of sequencing was expected to influence donor clonotype sharing. All-four-donor shared clonotypes had higher generation probabilities than non-shared clonotypes did.

Repertoires were generated with immunoSEQ multiplex PCR, while TCRdb's copy carries only in-frame clones and drops some. Of roughly 1,500,000 clones listed, 95% to 99% were seen once; the top ten hold 0.4% to 0.55%. This chain links TRBV7-2 with TRBJ2-6; 8 nucleotides line up with TRBD1. Sequenced: naive CD4+ T cells sorted from blood. Subset defined: CD45RA+ positively selected. The TCR comes from a man aged 25 to 45 in good health. Here the CDR3 reads CASSLGRTGPGANVLTF. CDR3 DNA sequence: TGTGCCAGCAGCTTAGGGCGGACAGGGCCTGGGGCCAACGTCCTGACTTTC.